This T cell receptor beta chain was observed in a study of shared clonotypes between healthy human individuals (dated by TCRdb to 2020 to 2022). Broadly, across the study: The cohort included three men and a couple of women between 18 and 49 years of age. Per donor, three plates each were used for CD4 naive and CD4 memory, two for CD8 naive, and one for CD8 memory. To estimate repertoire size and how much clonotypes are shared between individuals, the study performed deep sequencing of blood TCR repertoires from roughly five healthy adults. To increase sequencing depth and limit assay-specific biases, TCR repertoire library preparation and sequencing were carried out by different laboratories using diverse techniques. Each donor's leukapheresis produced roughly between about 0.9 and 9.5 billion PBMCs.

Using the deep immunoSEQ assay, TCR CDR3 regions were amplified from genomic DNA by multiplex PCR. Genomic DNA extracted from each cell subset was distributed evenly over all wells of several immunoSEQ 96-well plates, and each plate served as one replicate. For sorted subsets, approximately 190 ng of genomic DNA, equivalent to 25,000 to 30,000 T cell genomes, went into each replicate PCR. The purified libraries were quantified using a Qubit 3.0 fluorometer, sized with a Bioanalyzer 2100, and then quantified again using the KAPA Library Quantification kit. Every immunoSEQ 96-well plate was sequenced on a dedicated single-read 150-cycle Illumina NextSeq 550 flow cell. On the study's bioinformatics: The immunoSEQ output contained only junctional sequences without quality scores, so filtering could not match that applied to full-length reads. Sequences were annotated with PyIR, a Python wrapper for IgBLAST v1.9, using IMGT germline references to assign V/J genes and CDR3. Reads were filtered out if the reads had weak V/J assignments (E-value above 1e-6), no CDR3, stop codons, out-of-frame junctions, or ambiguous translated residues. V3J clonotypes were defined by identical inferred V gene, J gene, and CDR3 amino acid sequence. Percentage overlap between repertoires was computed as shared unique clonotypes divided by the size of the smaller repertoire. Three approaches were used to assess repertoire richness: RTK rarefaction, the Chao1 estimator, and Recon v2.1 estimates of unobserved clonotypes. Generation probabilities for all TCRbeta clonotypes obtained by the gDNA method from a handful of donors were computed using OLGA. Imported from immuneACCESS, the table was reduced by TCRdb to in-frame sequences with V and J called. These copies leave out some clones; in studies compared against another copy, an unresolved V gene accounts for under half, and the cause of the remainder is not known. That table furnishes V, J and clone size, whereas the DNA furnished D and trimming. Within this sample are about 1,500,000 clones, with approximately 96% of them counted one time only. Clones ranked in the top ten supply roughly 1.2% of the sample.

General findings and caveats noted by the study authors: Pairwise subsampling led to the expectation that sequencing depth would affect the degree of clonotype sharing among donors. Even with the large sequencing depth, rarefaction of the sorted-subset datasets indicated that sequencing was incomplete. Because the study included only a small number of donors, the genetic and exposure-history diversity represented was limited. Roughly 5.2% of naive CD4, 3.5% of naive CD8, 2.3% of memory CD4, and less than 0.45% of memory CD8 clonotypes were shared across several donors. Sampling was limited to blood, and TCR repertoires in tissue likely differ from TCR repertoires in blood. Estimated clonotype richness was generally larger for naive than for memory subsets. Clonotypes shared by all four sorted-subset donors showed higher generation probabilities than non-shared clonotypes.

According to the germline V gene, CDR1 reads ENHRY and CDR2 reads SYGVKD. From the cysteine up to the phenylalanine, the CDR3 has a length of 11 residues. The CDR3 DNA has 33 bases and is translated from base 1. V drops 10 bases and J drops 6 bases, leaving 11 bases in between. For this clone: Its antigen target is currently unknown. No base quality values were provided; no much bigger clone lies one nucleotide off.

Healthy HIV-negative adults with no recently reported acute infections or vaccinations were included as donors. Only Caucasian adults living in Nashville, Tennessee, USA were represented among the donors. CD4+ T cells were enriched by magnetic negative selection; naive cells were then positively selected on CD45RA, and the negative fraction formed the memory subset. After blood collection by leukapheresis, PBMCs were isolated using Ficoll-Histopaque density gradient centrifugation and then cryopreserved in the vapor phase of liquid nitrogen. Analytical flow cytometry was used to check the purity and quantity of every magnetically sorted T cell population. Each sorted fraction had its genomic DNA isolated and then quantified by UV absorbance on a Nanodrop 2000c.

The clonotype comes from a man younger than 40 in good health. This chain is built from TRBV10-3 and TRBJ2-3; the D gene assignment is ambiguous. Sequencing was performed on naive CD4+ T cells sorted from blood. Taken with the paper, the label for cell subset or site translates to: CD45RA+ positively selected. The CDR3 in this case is CATNPSDTQYF. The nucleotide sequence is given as TGTGCCACCAACCCCTCTGATACGCAGTATTTT.